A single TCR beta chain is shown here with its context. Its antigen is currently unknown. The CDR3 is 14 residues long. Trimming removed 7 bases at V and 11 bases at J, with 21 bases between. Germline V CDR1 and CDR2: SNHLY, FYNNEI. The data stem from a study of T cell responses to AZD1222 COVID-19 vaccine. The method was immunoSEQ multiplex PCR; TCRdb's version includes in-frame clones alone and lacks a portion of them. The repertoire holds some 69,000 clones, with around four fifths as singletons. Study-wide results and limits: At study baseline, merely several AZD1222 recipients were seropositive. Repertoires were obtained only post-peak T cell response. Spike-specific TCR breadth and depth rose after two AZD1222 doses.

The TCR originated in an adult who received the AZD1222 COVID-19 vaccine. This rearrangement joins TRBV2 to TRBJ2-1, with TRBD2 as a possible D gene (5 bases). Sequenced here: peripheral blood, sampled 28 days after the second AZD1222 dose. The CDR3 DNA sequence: TGTGCCAGCAACCGACCCACTAGAAAAGAAAAGCAGTTCTTC. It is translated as CASNRPTRKEKQFF.